A selection of T cell receptor beta chains follows, all from one sample in a study of regulatory T cells in long-lasting Graves disease. Each CDR3 protein gets one entry after TCRdb re-called the multiplex PCR reads with MiXCR. The sample has around 400,000 distinct CDR3 sequences, roughly 20% seen once. The specimen comprised peripheral blood mononuclear cells (PBMCs), sampled when the disease was refractory, from a patient treated with antithyroid drugs. These receptors all come from a woman in her 40s with Graves disease. Both conserved end residues are part of each CDR3. The D gene is left open where the match is weak. Clone size is not always given. Where it is, it says once, few, many or a class for expanded clones.

j_gene | v_gene | d_gene | abundance | CDR3nt | CDR3aa
TRBJ2-7 | TRBV14 | . | . | TGTGCCAGCAGCCAACACAGGTACGAGCAGTACTTC | CASSQHRYEQYF
TRBJ2-2 | TRBV6-1 | . | few | TGTGCCAGCAGCTCGACGGGCTCGAACACCGGGGAGCTGTTTTTT | CASSSTGSNTGELFF
TRBJ2-1 | TRBV28 | . | . | TGTGCCAGCAGCCCAGAAGGGCCCAATGAGCAGTTCTTC | CASSPEGPNEQFF
TRBJ1-2 | TRBV7-9 | . | . | TGTGCCAGCAGCTTATCTTCCGAAGGCTACACCTTC | CASSLSSEGYTF
TRBJ1-5 | TRBV28 | TRBD1 | . | TGTGCCAGCAGTTTATCCCCAACAGGGGGACCTCTAGGGACCCAGCATTTT | CASSLSPTGGPLGTQHF
TRBJ2-2 | TRBV7-3 | TRBD1 | many | TGTGCCAGCAGTCCTACTCGGGACAGAGCGAACACCGGGGAGCTGTTTTTT | CASSPTRDRANTGELFF
TRBJ2-7 | TRBV28 | . | many | TGTGCCAGCAGTCCGTCACCGGTAGGCAAGCAGTACTTC | CASSPSPVGKQYF
TRBJ1-6 | TRBV27 | . | many | TGTGCCAGCAGTTTCGGGCGGTATAATTCACCCCTCCACTTT | CASSFGRYNSPLHF
TRBJ2-3 | TRBV5-1 | TRBD2 | . | TGCGCCAGCAGCTTGGCCTCGGGACTAGCGGGAGGACCACTCACAGATACGCAGTATTTT | CASSLASGLAGGPLTDTQYF
TRBJ2-2 | TRBV19 | . | many | TGTGCCAGTAGTCTAATAGGTGCCGGAGGAGCGAACACCGGGGAGCTGTTTTTT | CASSLIGAGGANTGELFF
TRBJ2-7 | TRBV6-2/TRBV6-3 | . | many | TGTGCCAGCAGTTACTCGTTAATCTACGAGCAGTACTTC | CASSYSLIYEQYF
TRBJ2-5 | TRBV12-3/TRBV12-4 | . | many | TGTGCCAGCAGTTTTGGGAGCAAAGAGACCCAGTACTTC | CASSFGSKETQYF
TRBJ1-2 | TRBV7-8 | . | . | TGTGCCAGCAGCTTAGCCACAGGGACTAACTATGGCTACACCTTC | CASSLATGTNYGYTF
TRBJ2-1 | TRBV4-1 | TRBD2 | . | TGCGCCAGCAGTTCAATAGCGGGGAAGCAGTTCTTC | CASSSIAGKQFF